These T cell receptor beta chains were read from a single sample in a study. TCRdb called the 5' RACE reads again in MiXCR, with one record for every CDR3 protein. In the table there are approximately 40,000 distinct CDR3 sequences, 30% of which are singletons. Sequences were obtained from tumor-infiltrating memory CD4+ T cells sorted from the breast tumor. The receptors shown here come from a female donor with breast cancer. CDR3s include the opening cysteine and the closing phenylalanine or tryptophan. Fields, in order: J gene, clone size, D gene, V gene, CDR3 protein, CDR3 DNA. D genes are given only for firm matches. For some rows the clone size is stated as once, few or many, or as a class when expanded; others skip it.

J gene: TRBJ2-6; clone size: .; D gene: TRBD2; V gene: TRBV7-9; CDR3 protein: CASSGPKREGSGANVLTF; CDR3 DNA: TGTGCCAGCAGCGGCCCCAAGCGGGAGGGCTCTGGGGCCAACGTCCTGACTTTC
J gene: TRBJ1-3; clone size: .; D gene: .; V gene: TRBV4-2; CDR3 protein: CASSQDGKAGNTIYF; CDR3 DNA: TGTGCCAGCAGCCAAGATGGGAAGGCTGGAAACACCATATATTTT
J gene: TRBJ2-3; clone size: few; D gene: TRBD2; V gene: TRBV29-1; CDR3 protein: CSVEQQGGKTDTQYF; CDR3 DNA: TGCAGCGTTGAGCAGCAGGGAGGGAAGACAGATACGCAGTATTTT
J gene: TRBJ2-7; clone size: .; D gene: .; V gene: TRBV12-3/TRBV12-4; CDR3 protein: CASRKTQGPEQYF; CDR3 DNA: TGTGCCAGCAGAAAAACACAGGGACCCGAGCAGTACTTC
J gene: TRBJ2-3; clone size: .; D gene: .; V gene: TRBV5-4; CDR3 protein: CASSFDQRGTDTQYF; CDR3 DNA: TGTGCCAGCAGTTTCGACCAGCGCGGCACAGATACGCAGTATTTT
J gene: TRBJ2-2; clone size: few; D gene: .; V gene: TRBV6-6; CDR3 protein: CASSLPGELFF; CDR3 DNA: TGTGCCAGCAGTTTGCCCGGGGAGCTGTTTTTT
J gene: TRBJ2-1; clone size: .; D gene: .; V gene: TRBV5-4; CDR3 protein: CASSLDYNEQFF; CDR3 DNA: TGTGCCAGCAGCTTGGATTACAATGAGCAGTTCTTC
J gene: TRBJ2-6; clone size: few; D gene: .; V gene: TRBV6-5; CDR3 protein: CASRRTPGAGANVLTF; CDR3 DNA: TGTGCCAGCAGGCGCACCCCAGGGGCTGGGGCCAACGTCCTGACTTTC
J gene: TRBJ2-1; clone size: .; D gene: .; V gene: TRBV6-6; CDR3 protein: CASSYEGNEQFF; CDR3 DNA: TGTGCCAGCAGTTACGAAGGGAATGAGCAGTTCTTC
J gene: TRBJ2-3; clone size: few; D gene: TRBD2; V gene: TRBV28; CDR3 protein: CASSLNPPGLAGGTDTQYF; CDR3 DNA: TGTGCCAGCAGTTTAAACCCTCCGGGACTAGCGGGAGGAACAGATACGCAGTATTTT
J gene: TRBJ2-5; clone size: few; D gene: .; V gene: TRBV18; CDR3 protein: CASSPGRSQETQYF; CDR3 DNA: TGTGCCAGCTCACCAGGCAGGTCACAAGAGACCCAGTACTTC
J gene: TRBJ2-7; clone size: .; D gene: .; V gene: TRBV29-1; CDR3 protein: CSVVTSRQPRQYEQYF; CDR3 DNA: TGCAGCGTTGTGACAAGTCGGCAGCCTCGCCAATACGAGCAGTACTTC
J gene: TRBJ2-2; clone size: few; D gene: TRBD2; V gene: TRBV7-6; CDR3 protein: CASRGGGTGELFF; CDR3 DNA: TGTGCCAGCAGAGGCGGGGGCACCGGGGAGCTGTTTTTT
J gene: TRBJ2-7; clone size: medium-sized; D gene: TRBD1; V gene: TRBV6-2/TRBV6-3; CDR3 protein: CASTGTASYEQYF; CDR3 DNA: TGTGCCAGCACCGGGACAGCCTCCTACGAGCAGTACTTC
J gene: TRBJ2-7; clone size: medium-sized; D gene: TRBD1; V gene: TRBV27; CDR3 protein: CASSLGQGIYEQYF; CDR3 DNA: TGTGCCAGCAGTCTAGGACAGGGGATATACGAGCAGTACTTC
J gene: TRBJ2-1; clone size: .; D gene: TRBD2; V gene: TRBV11-2; CDR3 protein: CASSLDLAAYNEQFF; CDR3 DNA: TGTGCCAGCAGCTTAGACCTAGCGGCCTACAATGAGCAGTTCTTC
J gene: TRBJ1-2; clone size: many; D gene: TRBD1; V gene: TRBV7-9; CDR3 protein: CASTRQGNGYTF; CDR3 DNA: TGTGCCAGCACCCGACAGGGTAACGGCTACACCTTC
J gene: TRBJ2-5; clone size: .; D gene: TRBD2; V gene: TRBV7-3; CDR3 protein: CASSEGLAHGGETQYF; CDR3 DNA: TGTGCCAGCAGCGAGGGACTAGCCCACGGGGGAGAGACCCAGTACTTC
J gene: TRBJ1-1; clone size: .; D gene: .; V gene: TRBV7-8; CDR3 protein: CASSLVGDLGTEAFF; CDR3 DNA: TGTGCCAGCAGCTTAGTGGGCGACTTAGGCACTGAAGCTTTCTTT
J gene: TRBJ1-4; clone size: .; D gene: TRBD1; V gene: TRBV5-4; CDR3 protein: CASSPDRGGEKLFF; CDR3 DNA: TGTGCCAGCAGCCCGGACAGGGGAGGTGAAAAACTGTTTTTT
J gene: TRBJ2-7; clone size: few; D gene: .; V gene: TRBV9; CDR3 protein: CASSLADTRSGEQYF; CDR3 DNA: TGTGCCAGCAGCCTAGCCGACACCCGCTCGGGCGAGCAGTACTTC
J gene: TRBJ1-5; clone size: .; D gene: .; V gene: TRBV24-1; CDR3 protein: CATEGLGNQPQHF; CDR3 DNA: TGTGCCACGGAGGGGCTTGGCAATCAGCCCCAGCATTTT
J gene: TRBJ2-2; clone size: .; D gene: .; V gene: TRBV7-9; CDR3 protein: CASSSSAGRSNTGEPFF; CDR3 DNA: TGTGCCAGCAGCTCCTCGGCGGGCAGATCGAACACCGGGGAGCCGTTTTTT
J gene: TRBJ1-5; clone size: .; D gene: .; V gene: TRBV25-1; CDR3 protein: CASSELGVGQPQHF; CDR3 DNA: TGTGCCAGCAGTGAATTAGGGGTCGGTCAGCCCCAGCATTTT